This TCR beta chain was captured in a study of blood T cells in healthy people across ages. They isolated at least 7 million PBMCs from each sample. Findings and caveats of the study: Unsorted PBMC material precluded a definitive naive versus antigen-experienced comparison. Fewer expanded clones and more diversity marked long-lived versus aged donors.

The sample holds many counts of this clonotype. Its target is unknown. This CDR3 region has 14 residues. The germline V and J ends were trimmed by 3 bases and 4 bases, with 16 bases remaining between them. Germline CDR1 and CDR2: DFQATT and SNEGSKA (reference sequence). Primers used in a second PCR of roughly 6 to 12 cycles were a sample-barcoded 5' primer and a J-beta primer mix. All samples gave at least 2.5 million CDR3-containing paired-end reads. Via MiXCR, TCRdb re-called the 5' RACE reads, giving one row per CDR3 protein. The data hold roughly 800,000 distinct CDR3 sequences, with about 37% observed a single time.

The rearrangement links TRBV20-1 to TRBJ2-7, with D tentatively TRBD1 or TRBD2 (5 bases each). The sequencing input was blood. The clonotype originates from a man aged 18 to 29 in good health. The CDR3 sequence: CSARAYLGTYEQYF. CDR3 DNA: TGCAGTGCTAGGGCCTACCTGGGGACGTACGAGCAGTACTTC.